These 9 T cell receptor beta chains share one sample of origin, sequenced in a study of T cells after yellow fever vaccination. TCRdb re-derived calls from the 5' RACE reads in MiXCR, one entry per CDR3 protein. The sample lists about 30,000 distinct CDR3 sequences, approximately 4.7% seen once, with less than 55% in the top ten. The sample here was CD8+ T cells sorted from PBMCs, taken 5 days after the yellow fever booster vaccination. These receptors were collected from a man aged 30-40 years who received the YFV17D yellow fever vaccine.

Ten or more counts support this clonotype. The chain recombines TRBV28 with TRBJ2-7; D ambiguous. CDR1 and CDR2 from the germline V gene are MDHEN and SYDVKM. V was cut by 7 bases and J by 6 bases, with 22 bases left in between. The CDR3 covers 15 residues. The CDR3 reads CASTPGSPTSFEQYF. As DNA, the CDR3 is TGTGCCAGCACCCCGGGCAGCCCCACTTCTTTCGAGCAGTACTTC.

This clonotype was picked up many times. The CDR3 loop is CATKGQVTSEQYF. Written as DNA, the CDR3 is TGTGCCACCAAGGGACAGGTCACGTCCGAGCAGTACTTC. The chain combines TRBV15 with TRBJ2-7, with 8 bases matching TRBD1. V dropped 7 bases and J dropped 6; count of bases not matched to a gene: 8. Germline CDR1 reads LNHNV; CDR2 reads YYDKDF (reference sequence). This CDR3 has 13 residues.

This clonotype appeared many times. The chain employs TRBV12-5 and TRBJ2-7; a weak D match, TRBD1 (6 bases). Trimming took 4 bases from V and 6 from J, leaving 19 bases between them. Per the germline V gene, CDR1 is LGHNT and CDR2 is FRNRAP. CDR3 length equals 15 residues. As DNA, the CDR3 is TGTGCTAGTGGTTCGAGGACAGCCGTCTTGGGCGAGCAGTACTTC. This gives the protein CASGSRTAVLGEQYF.

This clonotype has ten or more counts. CDR3 sequence reads: CASSLEDSGQGATGELFF. The CDR3 DNA follows: TGCGCCAGCAGCTTGGAGGATTCGGGACAGGGGGCCACCGGGGAGCTGTTTTTT. The V call is TRBV5-1, the J call TRBJ2-2; TRBD1 matches 12 bases. The junction had 7 bases not matched to a gene; V was cut back by 0 bases and J by 4 bases. Germline loops: CDR1 SGHRS, CDR2 YFSETQ. The CDR3 extends over 18 amino acids.

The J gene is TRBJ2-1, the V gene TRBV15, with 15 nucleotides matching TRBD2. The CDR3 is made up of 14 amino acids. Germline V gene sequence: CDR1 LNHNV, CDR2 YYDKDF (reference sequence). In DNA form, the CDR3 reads TGTGCGGCTAGGACTAGCGGGGGGGGCAATGAGCAGTTCTTC. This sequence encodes CAARTSGGGNEQFF.

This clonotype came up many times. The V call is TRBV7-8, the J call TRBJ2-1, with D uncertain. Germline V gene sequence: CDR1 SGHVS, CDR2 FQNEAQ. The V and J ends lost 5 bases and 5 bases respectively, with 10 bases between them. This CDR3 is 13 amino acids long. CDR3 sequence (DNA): TGTGCCAGCAGCCTTGAACCACACAATGAGCAGTTCTTC. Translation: CASSLEPHNEQFF.

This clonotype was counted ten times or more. The CDR3 spells CASSQEGAPGLAGYEQYF. The CDR3 nucleotides are TGCGCCAGCAGCCAAGAGGGGGCACCGGGACTAGCGGGCTACGAGCAGTACTTC. The chain has TRBV4-1 and TRBJ2-7, with 12 bases aligning to TRBD2. Germline V lookup: CDR1 MGHRA, CDR2 YSYEKL. The CDR3 has 18 amino acids. The V segment lost 0 bases and the J segment 3 bases; nucleotides outside the gene matches: 9.

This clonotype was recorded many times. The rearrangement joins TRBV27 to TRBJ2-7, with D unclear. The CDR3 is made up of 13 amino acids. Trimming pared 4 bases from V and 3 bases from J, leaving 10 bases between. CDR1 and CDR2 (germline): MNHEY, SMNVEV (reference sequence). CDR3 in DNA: TGTGCCAGCAGTTCCTCTGAAATCTACGAGCAGTACTTC. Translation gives CASSSSEIYEQYF.

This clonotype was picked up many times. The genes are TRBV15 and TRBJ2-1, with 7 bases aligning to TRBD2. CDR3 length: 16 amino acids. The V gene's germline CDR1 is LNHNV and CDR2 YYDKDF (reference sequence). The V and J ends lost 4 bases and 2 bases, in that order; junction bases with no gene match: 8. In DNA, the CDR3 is TGTGCCACCAGCAAGGCTAGCGGACTTCCCTACAATGAGCAGTTCTTC. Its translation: CATSKASGLPYNEQFF.